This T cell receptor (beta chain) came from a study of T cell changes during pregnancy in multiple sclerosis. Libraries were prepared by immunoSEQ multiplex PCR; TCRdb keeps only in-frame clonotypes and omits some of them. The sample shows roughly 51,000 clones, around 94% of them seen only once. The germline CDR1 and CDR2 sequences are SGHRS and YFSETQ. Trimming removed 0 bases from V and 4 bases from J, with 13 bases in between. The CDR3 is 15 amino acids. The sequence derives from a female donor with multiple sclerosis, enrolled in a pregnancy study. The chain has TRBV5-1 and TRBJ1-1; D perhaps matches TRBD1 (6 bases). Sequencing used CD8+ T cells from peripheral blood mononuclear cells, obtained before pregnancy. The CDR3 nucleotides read TGCGCCAGCAGCTTGGCTTCAGGGGCGGTCACTGAAGCTTTCTTT. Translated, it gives CASSLASGAVTEAFF. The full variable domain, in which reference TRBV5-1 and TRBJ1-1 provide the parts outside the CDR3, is KAGVTQTPRYLIKTRGQQVTLSCSPISGHRSVSWYQQTPGQGLQFLFEYFSETQRNKGNFPGRFSGRQFSNSRSEMNVSTLELGDSALYLCASSLASGAVTEAFFGQGTRLTVV.